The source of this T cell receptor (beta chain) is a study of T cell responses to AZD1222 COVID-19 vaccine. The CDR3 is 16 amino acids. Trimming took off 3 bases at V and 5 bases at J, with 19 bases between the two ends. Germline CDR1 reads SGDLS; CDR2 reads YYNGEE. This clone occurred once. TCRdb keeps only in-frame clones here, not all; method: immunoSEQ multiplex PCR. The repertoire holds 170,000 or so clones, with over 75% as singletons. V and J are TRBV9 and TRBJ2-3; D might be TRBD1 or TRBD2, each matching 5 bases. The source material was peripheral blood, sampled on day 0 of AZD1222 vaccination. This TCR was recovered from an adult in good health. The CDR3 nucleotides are TGTGCCAGCAGCGGACGGACCCGGGGCCGAGGAGATACGCAGTATTTT. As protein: CASSGRTRGRGDTQYF.